The 14 T cell receptor beta chains below all came from one sample that was sequenced in a study of blood T cells in healthy people across ages. Using a J-beta primer mix together with a sample-barcoded 5' primer, a second PCR was run for roughly 7 to 11 cycles. MiXCR was run by TCRdb on the 5' RACE reads, yielding one entry per CDR3 protein. The sample comprises hundreds of thousands of distinct CDR3 sequences, 25% to 35% of which are singletons, and 17% rests with the top ten. Sequenced: blood. These receptors originate from a woman of 80 years or more in good health.

The chain links TRBV4-1 to TRBJ2-1; TRBD1 matches at 8 bases. The CDR3 has 15 residues. The germline CDR1 and CDR2 sequences are MGHRA and YSYEKL. Trimming took 0 bases from V and 8 from J; bases not matched to a gene: 6. CDR3 region: CASSQDGQGWDEQFF. In DNA, the CDR3 is TGCGCCAGCAGCCAAGACGGACAGGGATGGGATGAGCAGTTCTTC.

This clonotype showed up just a few times. This chain uses TRBV7-2 with TRBJ1-1; 8 bases are shared with TRBD1. CDR1 SGHTA and CDR2 FQGNSA come from the germline V gene. This CDR3 has 16 residues. The V gene end was trimmed by 0 bases and the J gene end by 6 bases; junction bases not matched to a gene: 9. CDR3 bases: TGTGCCAGCAGCTTAGCAATTACAGGGGGTACCGCTGAAGCTTTCTTT. Amino acid sequence: CASSLAITGGTAEAFF.

The CDR3 nucleotides are TGCGCCAGCAGTGAGTCCGACAGTTGGACGGAGACCCAGTACTTC. This codes for CASSESDSWTETQYF. This chain joins TRBV10-1 and TRBJ2-7; TRBD1 might be the D (5 bases). The DNA matches TRBJ2-5 better at its end, which makes the J call doubtful. CDR3 length: 15 residues. Per germline, CDR1 WNHNN and CDR2 SYGVQD (reference sequence).

There are many counts of this clonotype. The chain recombines TRBV20-1 with TRBJ1-1, with 7 bases aligning to TRBD1. The CDR3 length is 12 residues. CDR1 DFQATT and CDR2 SNEGSKA come from the germline V gene (reference sequence). After removal of 3 bases from V and 11 bases from J, the junction contained 9 bases not matched to a gene. The CDR3 here is CSASTDRVGAFF. In DNA form, the CDR3 reads TGCAGTGCTAGTACCGACAGGGTAGGGGCTTTCTTT.

As to this clonotype: One end of the junction varies from germline; a read error may be responsible. The chain uses TRBV6-6 and TRBJ2-3; 9 bases fit TRBD1. The CDR3 is 16 amino acids. Germline loops: CDR1 MNHNY, CDR2 SVGAGI (reference sequence). CDR3 DNA sequence: TGTGTCAGCAGTTCAACAGGGGGCGCGAGCACAGATACGCAGTATTTT. As protein: CVSSSTGGASTDTQYF.

This clonotype was seen many times. J is TRBJ2-1 and V is TRBV9, with 11 bases aligning to TRBD2. Unmatched junction bases numbered 10, after V lost 4 bases and J lost 7 bases. This CDR3 is built from 16 residues. Germline CDR1 reads SGDLS; CDR2 reads YYNGEE. As DNA, the CDR3 is TGTGCCAGCAGCACTACGGGGACTAGCGGATGGAATGAGCAGTTCTTC. Its translation is CASSTTGTSGWNEQFF.

This clonotype was counted at least ten times. This chain connects TRBV3-1 to TRBJ2-6; D uncertain. V lost 0 bases, J lost 2 bases, and 8 bases lay in between. The length of the CDR3 is 16 residues. Looked up from germline, CDR1 is LGHDT and CDR2 is YNNKEL (reference sequence). For the CDR3, the DNA is TGTGCCAGCAGCCAAGATCTTCTTACTGGGGCCAACGTCCTGACTTTC. Residues: CASSQDLLTGANVLTF.

Concerning this clonotype itself: Possible read error: a much larger clone is one base away. V usage is TRBV6-5 and J usage is TRBJ2-5, with 9 bases identical to TRBD1. The CDR3 has 14 amino acids. Germline V CDR1 and CDR2: MNHEY, SVGAGI. The V segment lost 10 bases and the J segment 5 bases; nucleotides outside the gene matches: 11. Here the CDR3 DNA reads TGTGCCACCAAAATTACAGGGGGCCGGGAGACCCAGTACTTC. Amino acids: CATKITGGRETQYF.

This clonotype has a single count. The J gene is TRBJ2-5, the V gene TRBV13, with D unresolved. Trimming took off 4 bases at V and 2 bases at J, with 14 bases between the two ends. In germline, CDR1 is PRHDT, CDR2 FYEKMQ (reference sequence). This CDR3 has 15 residues. The CDR3: CASSSQSLLQETQYF. For the CDR3, the DNA is TGTGCCAGCAGCTCTCAGAGCCTTTTACAAGAGACCCAGTACTTC.

J is TRBJ1-2 and V is TRBV6-5; D call uncertain. Deletions cut 5 bases from V and 7 bases from J, with 17 bases between. The CDR3 sequence is 14 residues long. Germline CDR1 MNHEY, CDR2 SVGAGI. The CDR3 DNA reads TGTGCCAGCAGTCCCGACGGAGGGTTTGGTGGCTACACCTTC. This gives the protein CASSPDGGFGGYTF.

At least ten counts were recorded for this clonotype. The J gene is TRBJ1-2, the V gene TRBV5-5, with D hard to call. With 0 bases removed from V and 3 bases from J, the gap between germline ends came to 15 bases. The CDR3 consists of 16 residues. Germline CDR1 and CDR2: SGHKS and YYEKEE (reference sequence). CDR3 residues: CASSLAGTRLYYGYTF. DNA for the CDR3: TGTGCCAGCAGCTTGGCCGGCACCAGACTATACTATGGCTACACCTTC. Together with reference TRBV5-5 and TRBJ1-2, the CDR3 gives the full variable domain: DAGVTQSPTHLIKTRGQQVTLRCSPISGHKSVSWYQQVLGQGPQFIFQYYEKEERGRGNFPDRFSARQFPNYSSELNVNALLLGDSALYLCASSLAGTRLYYGYTFGSGTRLTVV.

Remarks on this clonotype: A read error may be the cause here, since a much bigger clone is one base away. The chain carries TRBV5-6 and TRBJ2-7; 8 nucleotides align to TRBD1. TRBJ2-5 explains the end of the DNA better; the J call may be wrong. The CDR3 runs to 14 residues. Per germline, CDR1 SGHDT and CDR2 YYEEEE. CDR3 nucleotide sequence: TGTACCAGCAGTAACAGGGGGACACAAGAGACCCAGTACTTC. It encodes CTSSNRGTQETQYF.

This clonotype was seen ten or more times. Germline is not matched at one junction end, which may reflect a read error. The gene calls are TRBV7-7 and TRBJ2-7; 9 bases match TRBD1. The CDR3 is made up of 15 amino acids. Germline CDR1 and CDR2: SSHAT and FNYEAQ (reference sequence). CDR3 bases: TGTGCTAGCAGCTTAGGACAGGGGCTCTCCTACGAGCAGTACTTC. It is translated as CASSLGQGLSYEQYF.

This clonotype was picked up many times. The chain uses TRBV27 and TRBJ2-6; no firm D call. The length of the CDR3 is 15 residues. CDR1 MNHEY and CDR2 SMNVEV come from the germline V gene (reference sequence). V was cut by 5 bases and J by 0 bases, with 8 bases left in between. DNA for the CDR3: TGTGCCAGCAGTCACGGGCCCTCTGGGGCCAACGTCCTGACTTTC. Residues: CASSHGPSGANVLTF.